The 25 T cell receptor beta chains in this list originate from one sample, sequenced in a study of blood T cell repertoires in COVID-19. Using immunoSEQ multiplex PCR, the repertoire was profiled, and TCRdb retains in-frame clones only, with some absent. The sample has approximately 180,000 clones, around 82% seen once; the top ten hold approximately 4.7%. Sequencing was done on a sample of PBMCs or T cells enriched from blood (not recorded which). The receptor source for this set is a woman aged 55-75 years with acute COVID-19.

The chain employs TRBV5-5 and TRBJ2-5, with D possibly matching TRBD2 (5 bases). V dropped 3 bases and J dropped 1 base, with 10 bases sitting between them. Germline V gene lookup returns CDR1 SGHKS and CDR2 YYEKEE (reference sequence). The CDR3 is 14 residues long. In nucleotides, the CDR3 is TGTGCCAGCAGCTCCGGGAACACCCAAGAGACCCAGTACTTC. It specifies CASSSGNTQETQYF.

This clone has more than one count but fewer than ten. The CDR3 loop reads CASSQVQGGKNIQYF. The CDR3 region has the DNA TGCGCCAGCAGCCAAGTTCAGGGAGGGAAAAACATTCAGTACTTC. This sequence joins TRBV4-1 and TRBJ2-4; 7 nucleotides agree with TRBD2. This CDR3 spans 15 amino acids. Germline lookup yields CDR1 MGHRA and CDR2 YSYEKL. The V and J ends lost 1 base and 4 bases, in that order; junction bases with no gene match: 4.

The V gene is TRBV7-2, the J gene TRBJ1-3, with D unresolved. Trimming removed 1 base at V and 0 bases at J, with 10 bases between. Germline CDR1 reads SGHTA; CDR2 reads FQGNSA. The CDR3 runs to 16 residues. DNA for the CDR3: TGTGCCAGCAGCTTAGGTGTTAGATCCTCTGGAAACACCATATATTTT. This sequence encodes CASSLGVRSSGNTIYF.

CDR3 coding DNA: TGTGCCAGCAGCTTGGGGGGGGCTAGCGGGGCTCCTAGCACAGATACGCAGTATTTT. Its protein is CASSLGGASGAPSTDTQYF. The chain couples TRBV7-8 to TRBJ2-3; 9 positions match TRBD2. Germline V gene lookup returns CDR1 SGHVS and CDR2 FQNEAQ. CDR3 length equals 19 residues. J was trimmed by 0 bases and V by 3 bases; bases with no gene match: 13.

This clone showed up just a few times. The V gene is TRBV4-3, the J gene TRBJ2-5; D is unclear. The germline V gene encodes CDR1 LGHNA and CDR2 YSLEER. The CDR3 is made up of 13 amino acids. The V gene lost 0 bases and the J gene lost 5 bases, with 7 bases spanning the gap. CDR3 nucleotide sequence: TGCGCCAGCAGCCAAGATACGGAGGAGACCCAGTACTTC. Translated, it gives CASSQDTEETQYF.

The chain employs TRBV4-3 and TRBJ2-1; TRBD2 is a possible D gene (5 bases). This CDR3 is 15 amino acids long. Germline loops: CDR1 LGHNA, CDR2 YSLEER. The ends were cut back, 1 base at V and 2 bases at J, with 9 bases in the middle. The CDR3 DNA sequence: TGCGCCAGCAGCCAAGTTACCGGGACCTACAATGAGCAGTTCTTC. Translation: CASSQVTGTYNEQFF.

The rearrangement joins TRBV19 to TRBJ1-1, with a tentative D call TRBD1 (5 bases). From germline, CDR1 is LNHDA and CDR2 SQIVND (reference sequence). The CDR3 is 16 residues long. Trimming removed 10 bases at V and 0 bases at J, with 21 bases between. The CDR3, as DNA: TGTGCCATGCGGGCCGACGAGGGACTTATGAACACTGAAGCTTTCTTT. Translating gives CAMRADEGLMNTEAFF.

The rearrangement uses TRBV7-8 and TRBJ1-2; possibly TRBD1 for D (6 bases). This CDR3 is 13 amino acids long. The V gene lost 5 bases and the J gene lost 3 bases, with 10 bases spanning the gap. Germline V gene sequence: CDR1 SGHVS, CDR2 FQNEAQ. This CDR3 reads CASSLTGHYGYTF. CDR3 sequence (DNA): TGTGCCAGCAGCCTGACAGGCCACTATGGCTACACCTTC.

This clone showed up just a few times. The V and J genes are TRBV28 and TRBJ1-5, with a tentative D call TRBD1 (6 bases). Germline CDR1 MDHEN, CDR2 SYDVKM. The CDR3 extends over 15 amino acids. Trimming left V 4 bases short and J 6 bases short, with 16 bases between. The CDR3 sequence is CASSSATGGAQPQHF. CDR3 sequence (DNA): TGTGCCAGCAGTTCCGCGACAGGCGGAGCTCAGCCCCAGCATTTT.

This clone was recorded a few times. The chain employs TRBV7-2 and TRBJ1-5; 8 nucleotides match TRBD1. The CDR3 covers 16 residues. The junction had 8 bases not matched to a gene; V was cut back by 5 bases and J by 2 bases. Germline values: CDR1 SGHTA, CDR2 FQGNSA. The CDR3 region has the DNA TGTGCCAGCAGCCCGAGGACAGGGTCGGGCAATCAGCCCCAGCATTTT. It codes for CASSPRTGSGNQPQHF.

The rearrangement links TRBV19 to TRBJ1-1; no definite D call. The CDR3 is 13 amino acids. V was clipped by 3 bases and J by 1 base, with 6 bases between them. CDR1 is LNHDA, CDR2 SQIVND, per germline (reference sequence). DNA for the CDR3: TGTGCCAGTAGTATCAACACGAACACTGAAGCTTTCTTT. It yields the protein CASSINTNTEAFF.

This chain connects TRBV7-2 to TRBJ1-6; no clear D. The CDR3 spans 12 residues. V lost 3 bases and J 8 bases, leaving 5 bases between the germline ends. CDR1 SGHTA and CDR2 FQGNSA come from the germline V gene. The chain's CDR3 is CASSFYDSPLHF. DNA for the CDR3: TGTGCCAGCAGCTTCTACGATTCACCCCTCCACTTT. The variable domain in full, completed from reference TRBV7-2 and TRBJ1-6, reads GAGVSQSPSNKVTEKGKDVELRCDPISGHTALYWYRQSLGQGLEFLIYFQGNSAPDKSGLPSDRFSAERTGGSVSTLTIQRTQQEDSAVYLCASSFYDSPLHFGNGTRLTVT.

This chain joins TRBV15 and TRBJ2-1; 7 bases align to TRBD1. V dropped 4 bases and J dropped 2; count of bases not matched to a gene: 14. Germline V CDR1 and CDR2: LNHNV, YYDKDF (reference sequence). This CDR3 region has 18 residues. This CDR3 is CATSIRTGDLWTYNEQFF. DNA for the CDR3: TGTGCCACCAGCATCAGAACAGGGGACCTCTGGACCTACAATGAGCAGTTCTTC.

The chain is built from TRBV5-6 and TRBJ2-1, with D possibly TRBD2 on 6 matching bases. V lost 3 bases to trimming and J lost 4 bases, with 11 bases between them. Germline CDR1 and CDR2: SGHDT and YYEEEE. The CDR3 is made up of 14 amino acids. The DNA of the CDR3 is TGTGCCAGCAGCTCGGGACTTTTATACAATGAGCAGTTCTTC. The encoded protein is CASSSGLLYNEQFF. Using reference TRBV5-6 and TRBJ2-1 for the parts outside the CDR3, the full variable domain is DAGVTQSPTHLIKTRGQQVTLRCSPKSGHDTVSWYQQALGQGPQFIFQYYEEEERQRGNFPDRFSGHQFPNYSSELNVNALLLGDSALYLCASSSGLLYNEQFFGPGTRLTVL.

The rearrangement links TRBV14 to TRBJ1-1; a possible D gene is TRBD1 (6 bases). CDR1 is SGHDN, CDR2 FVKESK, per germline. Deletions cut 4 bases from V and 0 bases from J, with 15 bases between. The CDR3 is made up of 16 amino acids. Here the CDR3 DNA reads TGTGCCAGCAGCCCGAGGAGGACAGCCTTGAACACTGAAGCTTTCTTT. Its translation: CASSPRRTALNTEAFF.

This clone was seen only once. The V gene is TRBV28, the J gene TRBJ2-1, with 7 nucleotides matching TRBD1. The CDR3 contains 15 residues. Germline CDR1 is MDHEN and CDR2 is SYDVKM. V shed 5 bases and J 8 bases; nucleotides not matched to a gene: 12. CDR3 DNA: TGTGCCAGCAGTCGTGACAGGGAAGTTGCGCATGAGCAGTTCTTC. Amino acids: CASSRDREVAHEQFF.

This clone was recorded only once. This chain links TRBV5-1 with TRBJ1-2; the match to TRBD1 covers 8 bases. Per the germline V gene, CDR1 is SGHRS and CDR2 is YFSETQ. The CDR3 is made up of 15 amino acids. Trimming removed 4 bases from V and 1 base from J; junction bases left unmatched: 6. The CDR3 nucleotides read TGCGCCAGCAGCGCGACAGGGGAGGGTAACTATGGCTACACCTTC. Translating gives CASSATGEGNYGYTF.

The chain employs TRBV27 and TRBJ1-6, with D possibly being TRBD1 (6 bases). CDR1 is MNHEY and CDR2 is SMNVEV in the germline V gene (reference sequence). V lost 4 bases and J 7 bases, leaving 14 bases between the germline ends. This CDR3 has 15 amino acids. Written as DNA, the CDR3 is TGTGCCAGCAGTTCCCTCAGGGGCGTCAATTCACCCCTCCACTTT. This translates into CASSSLRGVNSPLHF.

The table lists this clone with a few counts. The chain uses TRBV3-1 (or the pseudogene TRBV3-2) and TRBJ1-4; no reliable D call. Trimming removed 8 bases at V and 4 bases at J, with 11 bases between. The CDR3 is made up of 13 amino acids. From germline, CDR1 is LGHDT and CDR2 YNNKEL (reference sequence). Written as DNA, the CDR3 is TGTGCCAGCGCATTGGAGTATAATGAAAAACTGTTTTTT. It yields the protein CASALEYNEKLFF.

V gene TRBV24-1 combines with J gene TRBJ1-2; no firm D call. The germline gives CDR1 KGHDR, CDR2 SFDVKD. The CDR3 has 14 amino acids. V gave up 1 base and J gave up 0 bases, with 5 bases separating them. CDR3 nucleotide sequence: TGTGCCACCAGTGATTTCGGAGCTAACTATGGCTACACCTTC. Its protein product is CATSDFGANYGYTF.

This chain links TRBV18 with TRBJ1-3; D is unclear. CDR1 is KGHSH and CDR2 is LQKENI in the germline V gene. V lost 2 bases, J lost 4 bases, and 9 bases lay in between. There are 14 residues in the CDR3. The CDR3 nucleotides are TGTGCCAGCTCACCAGTGGGCTACGGAAACACCATATATTTT. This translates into CASSPVGYGNTIYF.

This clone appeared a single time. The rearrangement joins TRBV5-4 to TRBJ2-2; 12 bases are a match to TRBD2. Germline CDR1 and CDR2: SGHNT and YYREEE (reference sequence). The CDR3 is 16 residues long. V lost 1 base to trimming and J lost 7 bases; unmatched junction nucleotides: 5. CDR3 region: CASSLYLAGGIGELFF. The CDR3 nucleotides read TGTGCCAGCAGCTTGTATCTAGCGGGAGGGATCGGGGAGCTGTTTTTT.

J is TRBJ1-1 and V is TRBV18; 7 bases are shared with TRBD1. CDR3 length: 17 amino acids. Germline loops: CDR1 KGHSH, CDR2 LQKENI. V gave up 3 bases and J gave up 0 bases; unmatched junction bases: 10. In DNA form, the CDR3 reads TGTGCCAGCTCACCGACTCGGGACAGCCCGATGAACACTGAAGCTTTCTTT. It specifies CASSPTRDSPMNTEAFF.

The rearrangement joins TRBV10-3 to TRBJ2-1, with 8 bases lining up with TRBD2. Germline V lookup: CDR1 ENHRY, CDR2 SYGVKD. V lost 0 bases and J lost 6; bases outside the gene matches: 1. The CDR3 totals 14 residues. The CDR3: CAISESSGINEQFF. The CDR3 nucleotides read TGTGCCATCAGTGAGTCTAGCGGGATCAATGAGCAGTTCTTC.

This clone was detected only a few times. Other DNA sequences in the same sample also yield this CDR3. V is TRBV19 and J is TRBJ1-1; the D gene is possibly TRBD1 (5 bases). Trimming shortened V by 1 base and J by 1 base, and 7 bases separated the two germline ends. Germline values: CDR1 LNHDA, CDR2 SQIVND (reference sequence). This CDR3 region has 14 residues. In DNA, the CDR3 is TGTGCCAGTAGTATAGGCCAGGGGAACACTGAAGCTTTCTTT. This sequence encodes CASSIGQGNTEAFF.